A selection of T cell receptor beta chains follows, all from one sample in a study of Ad26.COV2.S vaccination and SARS-CoV-2 variants. Some clones are missing from TCRdb's copy, which holds only in-frame ones; the method was immunoSEQ multiplex PCR. The table has approximately 340,000 clones, roughly nine tenths seen once. The sequencing here drew on peripheral blood, taken after recovery from COVID-19. The origin of the receptors is a human donor who had recovered from COVID-19. CDR3s include the opening cysteine and the closing phenylalanine or tryptophan. Each record gives: D gene, V gene, clone size, J gene, CDR3 length, CDR3 protein, CDR3 DNA. The D gene is left open where the match is weak. Not all rows give a size; the values are once, few, many and, for expanded clones, a class.

-	TRBV4-1	-	TRBJ1-3	13	CASSPGSGNTIYF	TGCGCCAGCAGCCCCGGCTCTGGAAACACCATATATTTT
TRBD1	TRBV5-1	-	TRBJ1-2	14	CASSPGQGAFGYTF	TGCGCCAGCAGCCCCGGACAGGGGGCTTTTGGCTACACCTTC
TRBD1	TRBV13	-	TRBJ1-1	12	CASAAGGEGAFF	TGTGCCAGCGCGGCAGGGGGGGAGGGAGCTTTCTTT
TRBD2	TRBV2	-	TRBJ2-3	15	CASSVSGGATDTQYF	TGTGCCAGCAGTGTGAGCGGGGGCGCCACAGATACGCAGTATTTT
TRBD1	TRBV5-1	-	TRBJ2-3	16	CASSPRQGSATDTQYF	TGCGCCAGCAGCCCTCGACAGGGAAGCGCAACAGATACGCAGTATTTT
-	TRBV4-3	-	TRBJ1-4	22	CASSQTGFLKGLIGGNNEKLFF	TGCGCCAGCAGCCAAACTGGATTTCTTAAGGGACTTATTGGGGGGAATAATGAAAAACTGTTTTTT
-	TRBV12-5	-	TRBJ1-1	13	CASGRIGNTEAFF	TGTGCTAGTGGCCGGATCGGGAACACTGAAGCTTTCTTT
TRBD1	TRBV5-6	-	TRBJ1-3	16	CASSLRGLHSGNTIYF	TGTGCCAGCAGCTTGAGGGGGCTCCACTCTGGAAACACCATATATTTT
-	TRBV6-2/TRBV6-3	-	TRBJ2-3	14	CASSLVPAGGTQYF	TGTGCCAGCAGTCTAGTTCCCGCTGGAGGTACGCAGTATTTT
-	TRBV12-5	-	TRBJ1-3	16	CASGLSPTGRGNTIYF	TGTGCTAGTGGTTTGTCCCCAACAGGGCGCGGAAACACCATATATTTT
-	TRBV2	-	TRBJ1-1	14	CASSETALNTEAFF	TGTGCCAGCAGTGAGACAGCCTTGAACACTGAAGCTTTCTTT
-	TRBV5-4	-	TRBJ2-3	17	CASSLGGGAPITDTQYF	TGTGCCAGCAGCTTGGGGGGCGGGGCCCCTATCACAGATACGCAGTATTTT
-	TRBV19	-	TRBJ1-1	14	CASSITRGVTEAFF	TGTGCCAGTAGTATAACTAGGGGAGTGACTGAAGCTTTCTTT
-	TRBV7-9	-	TRBJ1-3	16	CASRPAGTPSGNTIYF	TGTGCCAGCAGACCCGCCGGGACTCCCTCTGGAAACACCATATATTTT
TRBD2	TRBV7-2	few	TRBJ2-7	15	CASSLASGDAYEQYF	TGTGCCAGCAGCTTAGCTAGCGGGGACGCCTACGAGCAGTACTTC
-	TRBV5-4	-	TRBJ2-7	14	CASSAPGRTYEQYF	TGTGCCAGCAGCGCACCGGGACGGACCTACGAGCAGTACTTC
TRBD2	TRBV25-1	-	TRBJ2-3	17	CASSRHGGLAGADTQYF	TGTGCCAGCAGCCGCCATGGGGGACTAGCGGGGGCAGATACGCAGTATTTT
TRBD1	TRBV19	-	TRBJ2-7	14	CASSTTGGTYEQYF	TGTGCCAGTAGTACGACAGGGGGAACCTACGAGCAGTACTTC
-	TRBV4-3	-	TRBJ1-5	15	CASSQDPGGNQPQHF	TGCGCCAGCAGCCAAGATCCGGGGGGAAATCAGCCCCAGCATTTT
TRBD2	TRBV4-1	once	TRBJ2-1	19	CASSQVELAGGFSYNEQFF	TGCGCCAGCAGCCAAGTTGAGCTAGCGGGGGGCTTCTCCTACAATGAGCAGTTCTTC
-	TRBV29-1	-	TRBJ1-2	11	CSVESYYGYTF	TGCAGCGTTGAAAGCTACTATGGCTACACCTTC
-	TRBV4-1	-	TRBJ1-5	15	CASSHAGISNQPQHF	TGCGCCAGCAGCCATGCCGGGATTAGCAATCAGCCCCAGCATTTT
-	TRBV6-1	-	TRBJ1-1	15	CASSEVGNLGTEAFF	TGTGCCAGCAGTGAAGTTGGGAATCTGGGCACTGAAGCTTTCTTT
-	TRBV11-2	once	TRBJ1-2	14	CASSPPTDSYGYTF	TGTGCCAGCAGCCCACCGACGGACAGTTATGGCTACACCTTC
-	TRBV3-1/TRBV3-2	-	TRBJ2-5	16	CASSHEVSGAPGAQYF	TGTGCCAGCAGCCATGAGGTGTCGGGGGCCCCGGGGGCCCAGTACTTC
-	TRBV24-1	-	TRBJ2-1	12	CATSDGVREQFF	TGTGCCACCAGTGACGGGGTAAGGGAGCAGTTCTTC
TRBD1	TRBV7-3	-	TRBJ2-7	14	CASSPTGGSYEQYF	TGTGCCAGCAGCCCGACAGGGGGCTCCTACGAGCAGTACTTC
-	TRBV27	-	TRBJ1-2	18	CASSFQHVPSGNHYGYTF	TGTGCCAGCAGCTTCCAACACGTTCCGTCGGGGAATCACTATGGCTACACCTTC
-	TRBV2	-	TRBJ2-1	18	CASSEFRSETTVYNEQFF	TGTGCCAGCAGTGAGTTTCGGAGTGAGACTACTGTCTACAATGAGCAGTTCTTC
TRBD1	TRBV7-2	few	TRBJ1-5	19	CASSLKSVAGGDGNQPQHF	TGTGCCAGCAGCTTAAAGAGTGTGGCAGGGGGGGATGGCAATCAGCCCCAGCATTTT
-	TRBV11-3	-	TRBJ2-1	15	CASSLGGSSYNEQFF	TGTGCCAGCAGTCTCGGGGGAAGCTCCTACAATGAGCAGTTCTTC
-	TRBV12-1	-	TRBJ2-4	18	CASSSRYGGRLAKNIQYF	TGTGCCAGCAGCTCGAGGTACGGGGGGCGACTAGCCAAAAACATTCAGTACTTC
-	TRBV12-3/TRBV12-4	-	TRBJ2-5	13	CASSLGGGETQYF	TGTGCCAGCAGTTTGGGGGGAGGCGAGACCCAGTACTTC
-	TRBV7-9	-	TRBJ2-1	16	CASSLFLGPLYNEQFF	TGTGCCAGCAGCTTATTTCTGGGGCCACTCTACAATGAGCAGTTCTTC
-	TRBV7-3	few	TRBJ1-2	14	CASSMTGAAYGYTF	TGTGCCAGCAGCATGACAGGAGCCGCCTATGGCTACACCTTC
-	TRBV12-3/TRBV12-4	once	TRBJ1-1	13	CASSYSLNTEAFF	TGTGCCAGCAGTTACAGTTTGAACACTGAAGCTTTCTTT
TRBD1	TRBV5-4	-	TRBJ1-1	17	CASSAPGQGVMNTEAFF	TGTGCCAGCAGTGCCCCGGGACAGGGGGTCATGAACACTGAAGCTTTCTTT
TRBD1	TRBV7-9	-	TRBJ1-6	14	CASRPGTENSPLHF	TGTGCCAGCAGGCCCGGGACAGAAAATTCACCCCTCCACTTT
TRBD1	TRBV4-1	-	TRBJ1-4	15	CASSEQGAHGEKLFF	TGCGCCAGCAGCGAACAGGGGGCGCACGGTGAAAAACTGTTTTTT
-	TRBV24-1	-	TRBJ2-6	14	CATSDRSGANVLTF	TGTGCCACCAGTGACCGCTCTGGGGCCAACGTCCTGACTTTC
-	TRBV2	-	TRBJ1-2	13	CASSEVGNYGYTF	TGTGCCAGCAGTGAAGTGGGGAACTATGGCTACACCTTC
TRBD2	TRBV18	-	TRBJ2-1	19	CASSPFGLAGATKYNEQFF	TGTGCCAGCTCACCATTTGGGCTAGCGGGGGCCACCAAGTACAATGAGCAGTTCTTC
-	TRBV20-1	-	TRBJ2-5	10	CSAIKETQYF	TGCAGTGCCATAAAAGAGACCCAGTACTTC
-	TRBV6-1	-	TRBJ1-2	14	CASSEGGVRVGYTF	TGTGCCAGCAGTGAGGGGGGGGTTAGAGTTGGCTACACCTTC
-	TRBV6-5	once	TRBJ1-1	12	CASKRGRTEAFF	TGTGCCAGCAAACGGGGTAGGACTGAAGCTTTCTTT
TRBD1	TRBV5-1	-	TRBJ2-1	18	CASSPAGKEAGGYNEQFF	TGCGCCAGCAGCCCCGCCGGTAAGGAGGCAGGGGGATACAATGAGCAGTTCTTC
-	TRBV7-9	-	TRBJ1-4	15	CASSTSSGPLEKLFF	TGTGCCAGCAGCACAAGCTCGGGCCCGTTGGAAAAACTGTTTTTT
-	TRBV5-4	-	TRBJ1-1	15	CASSRVSRGDTEAFF	TGTGCCAGCAGCCGAGTATCCAGGGGCGACACTGAAGCTTTCTTT
-	TRBV9	-	TRBJ1-1	15	CASSVDRTMNTEAFF	TGTGCCAGCAGCGTAGACCGGACCATGAACACTGAAGCTTTCTTT
-	TRBV7-6	-	TRBJ1-1	14	CASSLQVATAEAFF	TGTGCCAGCAGCTTACAAGTCGCTACGGCTGAAGCTTTCTTT
-	TRBV9	-	TRBJ2-2	13	CASSVVSNGELFF	TGTGCCAGCAGCGTAGTAAGCAACGGGGAGCTGTTTTTT
-	TRBV4-1	-	TRBJ2-5	14	CASSQAGQGETQYF	TGCGCCAGCAGCCAAGCAGGGCAAGGGGAGACCCAGTACTTC
-	TRBV9	-	TRBJ1-1	14	CASSPPGAHTEAFF	TGTGCCAGCAGCCCCCCCGGGGCTCACACTGAAGCTTTCTTT
-	TRBV19	-	TRBJ2-7	15	CASSTTGTGSYEQYF	TGTGCCAGTAGTACGACTGGGACGGGATCCTACGAGCAGTACTTC
-	TRBV16	-	TRBJ1-6	13	CASSQSVNSPLHF	TGTGCCAGCAGCCAATCGGTCAATTCACCCCTCCACTTT
-	TRBV10-3	-	TRBJ2-1	12	CAISQTQDEQFF	TGTGCCATCAGCCAAACCCAGGATGAGCAGTTCTTC